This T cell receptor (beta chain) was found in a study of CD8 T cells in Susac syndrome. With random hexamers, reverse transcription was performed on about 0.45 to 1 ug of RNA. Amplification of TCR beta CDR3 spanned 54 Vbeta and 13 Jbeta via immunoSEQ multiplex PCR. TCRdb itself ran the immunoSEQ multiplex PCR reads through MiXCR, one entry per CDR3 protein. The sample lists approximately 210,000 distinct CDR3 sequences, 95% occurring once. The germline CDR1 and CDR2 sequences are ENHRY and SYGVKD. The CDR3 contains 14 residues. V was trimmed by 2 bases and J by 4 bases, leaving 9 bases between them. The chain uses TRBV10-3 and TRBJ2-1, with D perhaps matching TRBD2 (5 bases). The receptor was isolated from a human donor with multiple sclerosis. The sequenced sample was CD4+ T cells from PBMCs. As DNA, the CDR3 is TGTGCCATCAGTGAGGCTAGCCCGTACAATGAGCAGTTCTTC. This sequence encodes CAISEASPYNEQFF.